These 11 T cell receptor beta chains were sequenced from one sample in a study of read filtering for tumor transcriptome and immune sequencing. From 350 to 500 ng of RNA, a library with molecular barcoded alpha/delta and beta/gamma adaptors was made. TCRdb used MiXCR to reprocess the reads, holding one entry per CDR3 protein. The repertoire consists of approximately 58,000 distinct CDR3 sequences, with around 20% occurring once and the leading ten covering 17%. Sequencing was done on a sample of a population of CD138-negative cells sorted from bone marrow. The receptors shown here come from a donor aged 40 or over with multiple myeloma.

This clonotype was counted at least ten times. The chain is built from TRBV9 and TRBJ2-3; 8 bases fit TRBD2. The ends lost 2 bases at V and 6 bases at J; junction bases unmatched: 8. CDR1 SGDLS and CDR2 YYNGEE come from the germline V gene. The length of the CDR3 is 15 residues. CDR3 DNA sequence: TGTGCCAGCAGCGTTCGGACTAGCCTTCATGATACGCAGTATTTT. Protein product: CASSVRTSLHDTQYF. Variable domain in full (rest from reference TRBV9 and TRBJ2-3): DSGVTQTPKHLITATGQRVTLRCSPRSGDLSVYWYQQSLDQGLQFLIQYYNGEERAKGNILERFSAQQFPDLHSELNLSSLELGDSALYFCASSVRTSLHDTQYFGPGTRLTVL.

This clonotype has at least ten counts. The CDR3 here is CASSITSGGAWYNEQFF. The CDR3 DNA is TGTGCCAGTAGTATCACTAGCGGGGGGGCTTGGTACAATGAGCAGTTCTTC. J is TRBJ2-1 and V is TRBV19; 13 bases map to TRBD2. The CDR3 totals 17 residues. The germline CDR1 and CDR2 sequences are LNHDA and SQIVND (reference sequence). The ends lost 3 bases at V and 4 bases at J; junction bases unmatched: 6.

This clonotype was detected only a few times. The chain has TRBV7-2 and TRBJ1-5, with a possible D match to TRBD1 (5 bases). The CDR3 extends over 16 amino acids. The germline gives CDR1 SGHTA, CDR2 FQGNSA. Trimming shortened V by 2 bases and J by 4 bases, and 15 bases separated the two germline ends. In DNA, the CDR3 is TGTGCCAGCAGCTTAATGTGGGGTGGGGGTAATCAGCCCCAGCATTTT. Encoded protein: CASSLMWGGGNQPQHF.

This clonotype was found many times. The V call is TRBV20-1, the J call TRBJ2-1; 9 nucleotides line up with TRBD1. The germline gives CDR1 DFQATT, CDR2 SNEGSKA (reference sequence). With V trimmed by 5 bases and J by 5 bases, 22 bases remained unmatched. This CDR3 has 19 amino acids. In DNA form, the CDR3 reads TGCAGTGCTGGTAAGGGATTTCCCGGGACAGGGCTGCTGAACAATGAGCAGTTCTTC. Its translation is CSAGKGFPGTGLLNNEQFF.

Concerning this clonotype: A much more abundant neighbour one base away suggests this may be a read error. The chain carries TRBV10-3 and TRBJ2-5; possibly TRBD1 or TRBD2 for D (5 bases each). This CDR3 has 15 amino acids. Germline CDR1 is ENHRY and CDR2 is SYGVKD. Trimming left V 3 bases short and J 4 bases short, with 15 bases between. This CDR3 reads CAISDTQAGGETQYF. CDR3 DNA: TGTGCCATCAGTGATACACAGGCTGGAGGAGAGACCCAGTACTTC.

This clonotype came up a few times. V usage is TRBV7-2 and J usage is TRBJ2-3; D perhaps matches TRBD2 (7 bases). The CDR3 spans 16 residues. Per germline, CDR1 SGHTA and CDR2 FQGNSA. The germline V and J ends were trimmed by 5 bases and 9 bases, with 24 bases remaining between them. The CDR3 bases are TGTGCCAGCAGCCCCCGGGGCGCGGGGGCCTCCTCCACGCAGTATTTT. Translation: CASSPRGAGASSTQYF.

This clonotype has a count of ten or more. The CDR3: CASSNGGTDYEQYF. The CDR3 DNA is TGCGCCAGCAGCAACGGGGGGACGGACTACGAGCAGTACTTC. This chain joins TRBV5-1 and TRBJ2-7; 7 nucleotides match TRBD2. In germline, CDR1 is SGHRS, CDR2 YFSETQ. Losses at the gene ends were 4 bases for V and 3 bases for J; bases not matched to a gene: 7. This CDR3 has 14 residues.

In regard to this clonotype: Sequence at one end of the junction differs from germline and may be a read error. The chain has TRBV5-1 and TRBJ2-1; D perhaps matches TRBD2 (6 bases). The CDR3 consists of 14 residues. Germline V gene lookup returns CDR1 SGHRS and CDR2 YFSETQ. As DNA, the CDR3 is TGCGCCAGCAGCTGGGACTCCTCCTACAACGAGCAGTTCTTC. Protein sequence: CASSWDSSYNEQFF.

This clonotype came up a few times. The rearrangement links TRBV6-1 to TRBJ1-5; D is perhaps TRBD1 (5 bases). V gave up 1 base and J gave up 6 bases, with 7 bases separating them. Germline V gene data show CDR1 as MNHNS and CDR2 as SASEGT. The CDR3 loop spans 13 amino acids. The CDR3, as DNA: TGTGCCAGCAGTGAAGAACAGGCTCAGCCCCAGCATTTT. Protein: CASSEEQAQPQHF.

As concerns this clonotype: The CDR3 carries no conserved terminal phenylalanine or tryptophan, so it likely arises from a read error. This sequence joins TRBV4-1 and TRBJ1-5; unclear D gene. Trimming removed 0 bases from V and 0 bases from J, with 9 bases in between. This CDR3 has 16 amino acids. CDR1 and CDR2 from the germline V gene are MGHRA and YSYEKL. This CDR3 is CASSQERSHSNQPQHL. In nucleotides, the CDR3 is TGCGCCAGCAGCCAAGAACGCAGCCATAGCAATCAGCCCCAGCATTTG.

The chain combines TRBV11-2 with TRBJ2-7, with D possibly TRBD2 on 6 matching bases. CDR1 and CDR2 from the germline V gene are SGHAT and FQNNGV. Trimming left V 5 bases short and J 5 bases short, with 22 bases between. The length of the CDR3 is 16 residues. In DNA, the CDR3 is TGTGCCAGCAGCCCAACAGGTGGACTAACGCGAAACGAGCAGTACTTC. Its protein product is CASSPTGGLTRNEQYF.